The clone carrying this T cell receptor beta chain was counted between two and nine times. Its target is unknown. V was clipped by 5 bases and J by 2 bases, with 19 bases between them. Germline V gives CDR1 SGHAT, CDR2 FQDESV (reference sequence). This CDR3 region has 17 residues. 60 Vbeta and 13 Jbeta primers were used in PCR. Measured with immunoSEQ multiplex PCR; TCRdb has only the in-frame clones, and not every one. The sample contains approximately 200,000 clones, 70% to 85% of which appear only once. This specimen belongs to a study of cytomegalovirus exposure and HLA in healthy donors. Broader study findings: In a later analysis, specific HLA alleles were associated with 15,000 to 20,000 TCR beta sequences at a 0.05 false discovery rate. According to an earlier analysis, most TCR beta V segments yielded productive rearrangements about 90% or about 30% of the time.

This TCR was sampled from a girl between 2 and 10 years old in good health and CMV-seronegative. Sequencing was carried out using PBMCs. The chain recombines TRBV11-1 with TRBJ2-1; possibly TRBD1 for D (6 bases). CDR3 bases: TGTGCCAGCAGCCACATCCGGGACATCGGGACCTACAATGAGCAGTTCTTC. It translates to CASSHIRDIGTYNEQFF.